The clone carrying this TCR beta chain was counted at least ten times. V was pared by 5 bases and J by 9 bases, with 20 bases between. The CDR3 totals 15 residues. TCRdb itself ran the RT-PCR reads through MiXCR, one entry per CDR3 protein. In the table there are fewer than 95,000 distinct CDR3 sequences, less than 5% of which are singletons. This entry is derived from a study of patients and donors after allogeneic stem cell transplantation. The V and J genes are TRBV12-3 or TRBV12-4 and TRBJ2-1; unclear D gene. The sample consisted of blood, either unsorted or a sorted T cell fraction (not recorded which). This sequence originates from a human donor who was either an allogeneic HSCT recipient or a stem cell or donor lymphocyte infusion donor (not recorded which). It is not recorded whose cells these are; they may come from a transplant donor. This CDR3 is CASSDIRPAPGEQFF. The CDR3 DNA reads TGTGCCAGCAGTGACATACGACCGGCCCCAGGTGAGCAGTTCTTC.